This entry concerns a single TCR beta chain. Its target is unknown. The CDR3 is 16 amino acids. CDR1 and CDR2 from the germline V gene are LNHDA and SQIVND (reference sequence). V lost 4 bases, J lost 1 base, and 6 bases stayed unmatched. The sample originates from a study of cytomegalovirus exposure and HLA in healthy donors. Study at large: The same platform was used for the roughly 120 validation repertoires as for the 650 to 800 first-cohort repertoires, as reported in a later analysis. Study-level points and caveats: In vitro, a few CMV-associated chains proved specific for CMV antigens.

Clones were sequenced by immunoSEQ multiplex PCR, and TCRdb holds only the in-frame ones, with some missing. The sample includes 40,000 to 60,000 clones, nearly 95% of them seen just once. The clonotype was recovered from a young woman in good health and CMV-seropositive. The sequenced sample consisted of PBMCs. The V call is TRBV19, the J call TRBJ2-3; TRBD2 matches at 9 bases. The DNA of the CDR3 is TGTGCCAGTAGTAATCAGGGACTAGCAGGCACAGATACGCAGTATTTT. Translating it yields CASSNQGLAGTDTQYF.